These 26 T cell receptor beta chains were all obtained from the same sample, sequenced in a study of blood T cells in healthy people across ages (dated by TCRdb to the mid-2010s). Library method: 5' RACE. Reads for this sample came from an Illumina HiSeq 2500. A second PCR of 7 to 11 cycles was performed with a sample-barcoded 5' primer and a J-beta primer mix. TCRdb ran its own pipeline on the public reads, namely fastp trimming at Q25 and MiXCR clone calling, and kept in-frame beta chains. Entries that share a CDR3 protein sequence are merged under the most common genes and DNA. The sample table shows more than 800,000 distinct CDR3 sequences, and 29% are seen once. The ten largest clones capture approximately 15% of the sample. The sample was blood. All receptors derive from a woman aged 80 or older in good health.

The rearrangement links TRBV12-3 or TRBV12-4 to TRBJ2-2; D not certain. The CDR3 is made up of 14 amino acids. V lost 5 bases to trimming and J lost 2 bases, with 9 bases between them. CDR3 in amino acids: CASSPRPNTGELFF. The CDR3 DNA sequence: TGTGCCAGCAGTCCGCGACCTAACACCGGGGAGCTGTTTTTT.

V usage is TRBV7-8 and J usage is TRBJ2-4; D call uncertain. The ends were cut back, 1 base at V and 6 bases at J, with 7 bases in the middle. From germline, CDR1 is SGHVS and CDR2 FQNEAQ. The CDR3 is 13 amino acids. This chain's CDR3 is CASSLEKGNIQYF. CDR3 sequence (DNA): TGTGCCAGCAGCTTAGAGAAGGGAAACATTCAGTACTTC.

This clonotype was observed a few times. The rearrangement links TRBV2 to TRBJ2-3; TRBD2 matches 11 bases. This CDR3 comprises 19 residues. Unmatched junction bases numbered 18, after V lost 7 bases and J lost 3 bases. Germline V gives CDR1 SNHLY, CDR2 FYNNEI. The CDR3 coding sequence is TGTGCCAGCACCCTAGGGGGGCTAGCGGGGGGACCCAGGACAGATACGCAGTATTTT. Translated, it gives CASTLGGLAGGPRTDTQYF.

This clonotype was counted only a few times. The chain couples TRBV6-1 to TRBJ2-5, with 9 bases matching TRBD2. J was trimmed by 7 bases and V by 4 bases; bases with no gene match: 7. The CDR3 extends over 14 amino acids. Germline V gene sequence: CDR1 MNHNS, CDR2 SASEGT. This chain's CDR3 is CASSVAGGPATQYF. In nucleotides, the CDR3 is TGTGCCAGCAGTGTTGCGGGGGGGCCGGCGACCCAGTACTTC.

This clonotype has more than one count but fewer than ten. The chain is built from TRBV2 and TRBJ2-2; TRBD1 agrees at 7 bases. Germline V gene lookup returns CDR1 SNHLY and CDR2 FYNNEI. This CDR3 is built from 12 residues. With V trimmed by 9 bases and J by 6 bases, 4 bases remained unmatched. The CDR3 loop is CASSTGAGELFF. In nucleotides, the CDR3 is TGTGCCAGTTCTACAGGGGCCGGGGAGCTGTTTTTT.

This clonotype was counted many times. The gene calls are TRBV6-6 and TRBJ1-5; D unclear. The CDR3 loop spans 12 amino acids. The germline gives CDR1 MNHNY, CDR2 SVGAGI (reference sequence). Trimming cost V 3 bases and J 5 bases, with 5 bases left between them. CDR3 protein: CASSYRDQPQHF. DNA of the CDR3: TGTGCCAGCAGTTATCGGGATCAGCCCCAGCATTTT.

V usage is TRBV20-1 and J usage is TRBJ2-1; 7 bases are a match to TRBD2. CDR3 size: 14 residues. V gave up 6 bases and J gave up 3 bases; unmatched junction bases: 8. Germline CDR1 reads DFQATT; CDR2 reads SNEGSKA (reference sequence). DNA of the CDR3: TGCAGTGCCGGAACGGGAGGCGGCTACAATGAGCAGTTCTTC. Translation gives CSAGTGGGYNEQFF.

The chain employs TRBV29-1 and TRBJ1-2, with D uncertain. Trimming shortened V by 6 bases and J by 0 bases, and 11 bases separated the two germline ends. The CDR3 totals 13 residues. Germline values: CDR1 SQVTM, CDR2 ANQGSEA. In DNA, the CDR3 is TGCAGCGTCGCCCCTGCACCTAACTATGGCTACACCTTC. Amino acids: CSVAPAPNYGYTF.

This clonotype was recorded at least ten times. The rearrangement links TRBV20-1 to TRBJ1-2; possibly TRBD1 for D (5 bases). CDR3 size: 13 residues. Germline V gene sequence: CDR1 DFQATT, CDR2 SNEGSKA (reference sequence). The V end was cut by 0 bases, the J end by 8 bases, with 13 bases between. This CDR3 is CSARDTGPRGYTF. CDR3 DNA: TGCAGTGCTAGAGATACAGGCCCGAGGGGCTACACCTTC.

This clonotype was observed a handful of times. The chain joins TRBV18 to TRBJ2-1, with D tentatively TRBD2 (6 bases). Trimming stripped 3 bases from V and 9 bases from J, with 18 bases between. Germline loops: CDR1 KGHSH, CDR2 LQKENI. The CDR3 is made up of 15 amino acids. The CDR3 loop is CASSPERGTPGEQFF. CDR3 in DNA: TGTGCCAGCTCACCCGAACGGGGGACCCCGGGTGAGCAGTTCTTC.

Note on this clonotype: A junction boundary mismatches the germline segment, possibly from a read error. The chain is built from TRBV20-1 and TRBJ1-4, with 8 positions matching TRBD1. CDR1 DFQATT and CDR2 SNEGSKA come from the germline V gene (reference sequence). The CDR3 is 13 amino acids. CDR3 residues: CSASQGAVEKRFF. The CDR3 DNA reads TGCAGTGCTTCTCAGGGGGCCGTTGAAAAACGGTTTTTT.

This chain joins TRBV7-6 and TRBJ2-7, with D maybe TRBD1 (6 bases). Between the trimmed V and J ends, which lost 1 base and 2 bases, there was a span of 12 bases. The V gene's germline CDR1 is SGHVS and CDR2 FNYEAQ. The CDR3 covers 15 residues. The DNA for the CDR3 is TGTGCCAGCAGCTTAGGAACAGGGCAAACCTACGAGCAGTACTTC. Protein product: CASSLGTGQTYEQYF.

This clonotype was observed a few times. CDR3 coding DNA: TGTGCCAGCAGCACCGGGGGGCGCATTGAAAAACTGTTTTTT. Amino acid sequence: CASSTGGRIEKLFF. This sequence joins TRBV21-1 and TRBJ1-4; the table names TRBD1, a call not compared with the DNA. TRBV21-1 is reported as a pseudogene. The CDR3 consists of 14 residues.

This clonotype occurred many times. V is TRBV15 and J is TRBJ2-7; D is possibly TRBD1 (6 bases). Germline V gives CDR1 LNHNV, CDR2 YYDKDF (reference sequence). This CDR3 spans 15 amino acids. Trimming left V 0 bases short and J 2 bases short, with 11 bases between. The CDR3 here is CATSRDWGRTYEQYF. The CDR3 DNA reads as TGTGCCACCAGCAGAGATTGGGGGCGCACCTACGAGCAGTACTTC.

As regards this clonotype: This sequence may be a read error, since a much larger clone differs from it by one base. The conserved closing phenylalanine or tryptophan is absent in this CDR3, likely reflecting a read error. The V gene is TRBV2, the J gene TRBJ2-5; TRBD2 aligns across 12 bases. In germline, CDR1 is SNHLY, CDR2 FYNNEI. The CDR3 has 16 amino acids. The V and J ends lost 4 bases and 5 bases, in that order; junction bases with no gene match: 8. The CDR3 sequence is CASSASTSGGMETQYV. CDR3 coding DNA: TGTGCCAGCAGTGCCTCGACTAGCGGGGGAATGGAGACCCAGTACGTC.

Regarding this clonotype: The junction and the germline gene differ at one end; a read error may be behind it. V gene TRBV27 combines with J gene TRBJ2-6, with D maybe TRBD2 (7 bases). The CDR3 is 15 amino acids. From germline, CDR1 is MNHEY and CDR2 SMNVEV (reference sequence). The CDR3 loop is CASSGGGSGTNVLTF. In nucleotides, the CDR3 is TGTGCCAGCAGTGGGGGGGGCTCTGGGACCAACGTCCTGACTTTC.

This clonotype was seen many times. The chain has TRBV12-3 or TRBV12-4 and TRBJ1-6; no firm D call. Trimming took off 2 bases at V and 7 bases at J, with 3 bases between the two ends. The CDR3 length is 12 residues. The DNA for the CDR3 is TGTGCCAGCAGTTTAAGGAATTCACCCCTCCACTTT. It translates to CASSLRNSPLHF.

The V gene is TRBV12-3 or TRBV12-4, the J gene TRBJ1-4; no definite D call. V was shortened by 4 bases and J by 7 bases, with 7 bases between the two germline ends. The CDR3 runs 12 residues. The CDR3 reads CASSWGTEKLFF. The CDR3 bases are TGTGCCAGCAGTTGGGGAACTGAAAAACTGTTTTTT.

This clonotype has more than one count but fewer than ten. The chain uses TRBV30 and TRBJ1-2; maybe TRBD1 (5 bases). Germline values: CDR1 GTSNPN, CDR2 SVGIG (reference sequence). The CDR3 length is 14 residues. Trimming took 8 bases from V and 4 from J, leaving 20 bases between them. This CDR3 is CAVHRGGEVYGYTF. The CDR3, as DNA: TGTGCCGTACATCGGGGAGGGGAGGTCTATGGCTACACCTTC. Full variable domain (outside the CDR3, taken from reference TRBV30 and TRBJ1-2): SQTIHQWPATLVQPVGSPLSLECTVEGTSNPNLYWYRQAAGRGLQLLFYSVGIGQISSEVPQNLSASRPQDRQFILSSKKLLLSDSGFYLCAVHRGGEVYGYTFGSGTRLTVV.

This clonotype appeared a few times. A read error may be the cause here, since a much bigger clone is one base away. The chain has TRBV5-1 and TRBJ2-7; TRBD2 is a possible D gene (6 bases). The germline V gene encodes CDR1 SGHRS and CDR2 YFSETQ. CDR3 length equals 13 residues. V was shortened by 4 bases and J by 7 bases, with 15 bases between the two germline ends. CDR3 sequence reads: CASSGDLRNEQYF. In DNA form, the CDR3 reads TGCGCCAGCAGCGGGGACTTGCGCAATGAGCAGTACTTC.

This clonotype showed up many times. CDR3 sequence (DNA): TGTGCCAGCACCGTCTTACCCGGGACAGACTCCTACGAGCAGTACTTC. Its protein is CASTVLPGTDSYEQYF. The V gene is TRBV7-2, the J gene TRBJ2-7; 7 bases are shared with TRBD1. The V and J ends lost 7 bases and 0 bases, in that order; junction bases with no gene match: 12. This CDR3 has 16 amino acids. Germline loops: CDR1 SGHTA, CDR2 FQGNSA.

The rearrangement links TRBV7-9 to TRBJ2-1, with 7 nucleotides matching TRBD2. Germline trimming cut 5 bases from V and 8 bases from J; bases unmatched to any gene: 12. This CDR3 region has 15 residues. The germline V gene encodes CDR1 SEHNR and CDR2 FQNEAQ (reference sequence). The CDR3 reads CASSLYGGVGDEQFF. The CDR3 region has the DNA TGTGCCAGCAGCCTATATGGGGGGGTAGGCGATGAGCAGTTCTTC.

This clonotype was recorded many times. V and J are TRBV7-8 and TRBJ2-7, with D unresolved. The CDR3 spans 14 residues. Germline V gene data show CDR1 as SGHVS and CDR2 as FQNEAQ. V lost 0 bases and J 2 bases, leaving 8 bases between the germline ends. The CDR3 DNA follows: TGTGCCAGCAGCTTAGCCCCGATAACCTACGAGCAGTACTTC. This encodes CASSLAPITYEQYF.

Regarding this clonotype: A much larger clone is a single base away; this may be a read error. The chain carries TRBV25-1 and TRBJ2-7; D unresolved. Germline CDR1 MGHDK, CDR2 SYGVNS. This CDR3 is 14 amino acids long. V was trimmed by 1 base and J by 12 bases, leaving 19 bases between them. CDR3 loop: CASSELYKPNIRYF. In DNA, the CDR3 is TGTGCCAGCAGTGAATTATACAAGCCAAACATTCGGTACTTC.

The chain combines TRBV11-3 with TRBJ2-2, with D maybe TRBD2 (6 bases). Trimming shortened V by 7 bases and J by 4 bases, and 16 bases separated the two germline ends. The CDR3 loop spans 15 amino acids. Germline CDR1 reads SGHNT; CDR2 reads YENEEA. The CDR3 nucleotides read TGTGCCAGCACCCAGAGTAGGGGAGGCACCGGGGAGCTGTTTTTT. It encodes CASTQSRGGTGELFF.

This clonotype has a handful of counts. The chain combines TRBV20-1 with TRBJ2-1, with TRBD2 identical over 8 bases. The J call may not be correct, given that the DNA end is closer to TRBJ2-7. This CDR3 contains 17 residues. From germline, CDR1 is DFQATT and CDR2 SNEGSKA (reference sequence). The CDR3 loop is CSARERAGVEYYNEQYF. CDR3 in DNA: TGCAGTGCTAGAGAGAGAGCGGGGGTGGAGTACTACAATGAGCAGTACTTC.